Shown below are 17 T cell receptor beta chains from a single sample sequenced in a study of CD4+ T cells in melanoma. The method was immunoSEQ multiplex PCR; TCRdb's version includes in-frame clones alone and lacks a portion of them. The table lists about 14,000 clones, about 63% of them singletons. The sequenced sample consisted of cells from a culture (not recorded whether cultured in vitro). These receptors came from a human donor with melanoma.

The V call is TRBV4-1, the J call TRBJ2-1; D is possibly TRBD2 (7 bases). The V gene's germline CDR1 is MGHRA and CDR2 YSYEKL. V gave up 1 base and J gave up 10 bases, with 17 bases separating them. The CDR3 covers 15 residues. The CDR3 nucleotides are TGCGCCAGCAGCCAAGCGGGGGGCCTTGGGGGGGAGCAGTTCTTC. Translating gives CASSQAGGLGGEQFF.

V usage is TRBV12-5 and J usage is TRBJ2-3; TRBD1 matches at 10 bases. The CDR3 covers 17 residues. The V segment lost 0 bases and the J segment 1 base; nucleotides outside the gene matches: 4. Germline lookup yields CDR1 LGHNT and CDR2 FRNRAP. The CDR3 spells CASGLVPDRGRTDTQYF. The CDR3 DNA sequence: TGTGCTAGTGGTTTGGTCCCCGACAGGGGGCGCACAGATACGCAGTATTTT.

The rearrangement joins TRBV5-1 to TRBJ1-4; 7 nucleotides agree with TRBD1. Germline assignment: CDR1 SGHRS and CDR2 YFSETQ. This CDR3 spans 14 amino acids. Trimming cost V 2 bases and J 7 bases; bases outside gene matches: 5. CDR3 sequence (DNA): TGCGCCAGCAGCTTTCGACAGGGCAGTGAAAAACTGTTTTTT. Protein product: CASSFRQGSEKLFF.

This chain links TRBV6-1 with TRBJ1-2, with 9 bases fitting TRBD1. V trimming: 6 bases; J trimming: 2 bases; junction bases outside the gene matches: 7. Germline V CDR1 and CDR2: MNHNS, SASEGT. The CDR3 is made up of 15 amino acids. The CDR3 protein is CASSAQGAANYGYTF. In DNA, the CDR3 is TGTGCCAGCAGCGCACAGGGGGCCGCGAACTATGGCTACACCTTC.

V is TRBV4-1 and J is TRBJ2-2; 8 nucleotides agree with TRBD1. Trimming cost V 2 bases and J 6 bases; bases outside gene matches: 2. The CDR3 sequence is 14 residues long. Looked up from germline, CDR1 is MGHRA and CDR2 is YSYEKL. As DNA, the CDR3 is TGCGCCAGCAGCCAACCGACAGGGGCCGGGGAGCTGTTTTTT. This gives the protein CASSQPTGAGELFF.

CDR3 protein: CASSLDDRGRVGANVLTF. The DNA for the CDR3 is TGCGCCAGCAGCTTGGACGACAGGGGGCGAGTTGGGGCCAACGTCCTGACTTTC. J is TRBJ2-6 and V is TRBV5-1; 10 bases align to TRBD1. This CDR3 is built from 18 residues. In germline, CDR1 is SGHRS, CDR2 YFSETQ. The V gene end was trimmed by 0 bases and the J gene end by 3 bases; junction bases not matched to a gene: 6.

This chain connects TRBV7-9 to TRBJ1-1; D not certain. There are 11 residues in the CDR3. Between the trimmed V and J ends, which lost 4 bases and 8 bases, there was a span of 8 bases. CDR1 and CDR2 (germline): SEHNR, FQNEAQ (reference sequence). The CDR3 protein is CASSSSFEAFF. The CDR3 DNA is TGTGCCAGCAGCTCGAGTTTCGAAGCTTTCTTT.

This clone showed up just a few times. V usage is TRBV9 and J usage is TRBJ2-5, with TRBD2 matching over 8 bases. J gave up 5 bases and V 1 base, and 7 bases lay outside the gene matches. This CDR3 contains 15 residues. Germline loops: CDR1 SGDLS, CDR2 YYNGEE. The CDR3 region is CASSVRGGRMETQYF. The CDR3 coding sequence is TGTGCCAGCAGCGTACGGGGGGGCCGAATGGAGACCCAGTACTTC.

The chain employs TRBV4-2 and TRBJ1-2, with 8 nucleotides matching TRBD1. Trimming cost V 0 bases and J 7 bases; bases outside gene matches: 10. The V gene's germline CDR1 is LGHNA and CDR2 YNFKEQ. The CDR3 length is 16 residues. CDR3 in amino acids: CASSQDYMGQVGGYTF. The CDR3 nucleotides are TGTGCCAGCAGCCAAGATTACATGGGACAGGTCGGTGGCTACACCTTC.

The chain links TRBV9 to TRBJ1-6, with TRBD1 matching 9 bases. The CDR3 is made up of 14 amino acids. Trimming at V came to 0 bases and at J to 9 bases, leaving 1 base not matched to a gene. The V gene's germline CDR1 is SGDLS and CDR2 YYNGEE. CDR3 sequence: CASSVGTGASPLHF. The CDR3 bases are TGTGCCAGCAGCGTAGGGACAGGGGCTTCACCCCTCCACTTT.

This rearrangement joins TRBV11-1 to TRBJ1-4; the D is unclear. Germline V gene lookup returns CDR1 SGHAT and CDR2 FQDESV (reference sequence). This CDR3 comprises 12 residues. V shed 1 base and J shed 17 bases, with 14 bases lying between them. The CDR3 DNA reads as TGTGCCAGCAGCTTAGTTCTAGGAAGGTTATTTTTT. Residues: CASSLVLGRLFF.

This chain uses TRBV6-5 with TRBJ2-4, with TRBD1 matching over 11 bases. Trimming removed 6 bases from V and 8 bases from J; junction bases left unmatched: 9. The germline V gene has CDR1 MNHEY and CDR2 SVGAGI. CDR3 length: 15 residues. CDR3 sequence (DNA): TGTGCCAGCAGCAACCCGGGACAGGGGGTTGACATTCAGTACTTC. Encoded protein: CASSNPGQGVDIQYF.

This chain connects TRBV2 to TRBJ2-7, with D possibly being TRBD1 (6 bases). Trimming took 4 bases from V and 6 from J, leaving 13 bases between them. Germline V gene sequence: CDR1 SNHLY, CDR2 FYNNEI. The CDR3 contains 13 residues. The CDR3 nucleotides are TGTGCCAGCAGTGTCTCTGAGGGGGTCGAGCAGTACTTC. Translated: CASSVSEGVEQYF. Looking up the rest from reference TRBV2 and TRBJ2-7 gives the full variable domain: EPEVTQTPSHQVTQMGQEVILRCVPISNHLYFYWYRQILGQKVEFLVSFYNNEISEKSEIFDDQFSVERPDGSNFTLKIRSTKLEDSAMYFCASSVSEGVEQYFGPGTRLTVT.

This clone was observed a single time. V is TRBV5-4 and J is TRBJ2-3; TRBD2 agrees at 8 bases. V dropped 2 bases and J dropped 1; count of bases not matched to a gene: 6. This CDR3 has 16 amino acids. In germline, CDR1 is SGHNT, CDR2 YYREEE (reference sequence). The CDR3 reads CASSFSAGGRTDTQYF. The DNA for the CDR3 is TGTGCCAGCAGCTTTTCGGCGGGGGGACGCACAGATACGCAGTATTTT. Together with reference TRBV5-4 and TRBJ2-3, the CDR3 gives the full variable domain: ETGVTQSPTHLIKTRGQQVTLRCSSQSGHNTVSWYQQALGQGPQFIFQYYREEENGRGNFPPRFSGLQFPNYSSELNVNALELDDSALYLCASSFSAGGRTDTQYFGPGTRLTVL.

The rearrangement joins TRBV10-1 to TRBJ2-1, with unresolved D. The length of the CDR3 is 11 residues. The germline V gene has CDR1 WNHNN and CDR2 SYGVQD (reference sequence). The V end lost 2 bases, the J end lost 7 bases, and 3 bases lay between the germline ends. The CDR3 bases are TGCGCCAGCAGTGAGGGGAATGAGCAGTTCTTC. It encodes CASSEGNEQFF.

The CDR3 sequence is CAWRNGQGSAYEQYF. In nucleotides, the CDR3 is TGTGCCTGGAGGAACGGACAGGGGTCGGCCTACGAGCAGTACTTC. The chain recombines TRBV30 with TRBJ2-7, with 9 bases fitting TRBD1. Trimming took 3 bases from V and 2 from J; bases not matched to a gene: 8. This CDR3 region has 15 residues. Per the germline V gene, CDR1 is GTSNPN and CDR2 is SVGIG (reference sequence).

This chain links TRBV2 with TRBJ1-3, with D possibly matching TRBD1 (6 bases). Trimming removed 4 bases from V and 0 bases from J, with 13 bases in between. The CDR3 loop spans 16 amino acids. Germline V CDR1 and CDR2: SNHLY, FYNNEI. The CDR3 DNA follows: TGTGCCAGCAGTGTTGAGGGGGTAATCTCTGGAAACACCATATATTTT. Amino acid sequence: CASSVEGVISGNTIYF.